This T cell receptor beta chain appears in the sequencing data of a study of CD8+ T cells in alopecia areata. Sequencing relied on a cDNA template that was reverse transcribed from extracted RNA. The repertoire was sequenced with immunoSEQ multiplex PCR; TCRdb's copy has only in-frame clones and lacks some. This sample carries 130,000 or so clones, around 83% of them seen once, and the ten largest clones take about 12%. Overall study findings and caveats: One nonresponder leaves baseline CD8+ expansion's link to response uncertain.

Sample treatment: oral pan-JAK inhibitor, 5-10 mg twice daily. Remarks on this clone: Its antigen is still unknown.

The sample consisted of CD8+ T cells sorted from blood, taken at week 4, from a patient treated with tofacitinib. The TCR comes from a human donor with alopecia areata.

The CDR3 bases are TGTGCCAGCAGCTTCGAGGGGGCTGAGCAGTTCTTC. Its translation is CASSFEGAEQFF. The chain recombines TRBV5-4 with TRBJ2-1, with 7 bases fitting TRBD1. Germline V gene sequence: CDR1 SGHNT, CDR2 YYREEE (reference sequence). V was clipped by 2 bases and J by 9 bases; unmatched bases: 2. The CDR3 spans 12 residues.